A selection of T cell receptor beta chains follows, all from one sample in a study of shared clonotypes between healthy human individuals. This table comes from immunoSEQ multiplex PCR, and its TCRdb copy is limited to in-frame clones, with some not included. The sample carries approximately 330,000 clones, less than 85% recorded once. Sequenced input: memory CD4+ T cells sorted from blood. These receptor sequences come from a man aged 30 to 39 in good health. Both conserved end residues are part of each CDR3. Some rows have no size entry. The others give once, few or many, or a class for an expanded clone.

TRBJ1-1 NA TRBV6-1 CASSYDRNTEAFF
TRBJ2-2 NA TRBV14 CASSPTRAGELFF
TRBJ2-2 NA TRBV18 CASSLSQTRGSTGELFF
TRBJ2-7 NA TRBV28 CASSFGQGYEQYF
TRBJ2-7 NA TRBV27 CASSPWVGRNTVTYEQYF
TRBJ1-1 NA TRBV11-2 CASSLVQGDTEAFF
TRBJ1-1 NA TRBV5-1 CASGSEAGLRQGNTEAFF
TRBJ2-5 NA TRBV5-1 CASSLGGRIETQYF
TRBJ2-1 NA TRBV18 CASSPARINNEQFF
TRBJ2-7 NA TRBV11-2 CASSFFLRTSYEQYF
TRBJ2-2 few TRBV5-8 CASTTSSGFTGELFF
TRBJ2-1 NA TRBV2 CASSDWVAGDENEQFF
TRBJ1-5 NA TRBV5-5 CASSLEGQGDQPQHF
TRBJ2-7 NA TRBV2 CASTSWGPEDEQYF
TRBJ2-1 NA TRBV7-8 CASSLNSDEQFF
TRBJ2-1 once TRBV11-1 CASSFDGPPGGNEQFF
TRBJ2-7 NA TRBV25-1 CASSGGSSSYEQYF
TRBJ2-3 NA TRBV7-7 CASSPTSGRDTQYF
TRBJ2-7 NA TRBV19 CATSTQGRGSYEQYF
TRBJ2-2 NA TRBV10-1 CASSGTGGPGELFF
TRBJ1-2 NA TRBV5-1 CASSPISYGYTF
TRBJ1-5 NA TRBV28 CASSLLGRPQHF